Listed below are T cell receptor beta chains from one sample, sequenced in a study of T-cell memory formation after mild COVID-19. TCRdb re-derived calls from the 5' RACE reads in MiXCR, one entry per CDR3 protein. The sample carries approximately 150,000 distinct CDR3 sequences, roughly 14% recorded once. The sequenced material came from PBMCs or a T cell subset sorted from them (not recorded which). These receptors all stem from an adult woman who had mild COVID-19 (a few samples of this study predate the infection). Cell type and time point are not known. The CDR3 runs from the conserved cysteine through the conserved F or W. D genes are given only for firm matches. Size is omitted from some rows. Given values are once, few, many or a class for expanded clones.

TRBD2 | TRBJ2-1 | - | TRBV5-1 | TGCGCCAGCAGCTTGGCTTTCGAGACTAGCGTCCTCTACAATGAGCAGTTCTTC | CASSLAFETSVLYNEQFF
- | TRBJ2-1 | - | TRBV7-9 | TGTGCCAGCAGCCCCCAGGACGGACCATCCTACAATGAGCAGTTCTTC | CASSPQDGPSYNEQFF
TRBD2 | TRBJ2-5 | - | TRBV4-3 | TGCGCCAGCAGCCAAGAGATGACTAGCGGGAGCCTGTCACAAGAGACCCAGTACTTC | CASSQEMTSGSLSQETQYF
- | TRBJ2-6 | few | TRBV30 | TGTGCCTGGACCACCCTTAGGTCTGGGGCCAACGTCCTGACTTTC | CAWTTLRSGANVLTF
TRBD2 | TRBJ2-4 | - | TRBV7-9 | TGTGCCAGCAGCCCTACTAGCGGGGAAAACATTCAGTACTTC | CASSPTSGENIQYF
TRBD2 | TRBJ2-3 | few | TRBV20-1 | TGCAGTGCTTTACTAGCGGAGGTCACAGATACGCAGTATTTT | CSALLAEVTDTQYF
TRBD1 | TRBJ1-1 | - | TRBV4-1 | TGCGCCAGCAGACAGGGGAATTCTGAAGCTTTCTTT | CASRQGNSEAFF
- | TRBJ2-1 | - | TRBV19 | TGTGCCAGTGCCGTGGGTGGGGCGATCCTAACTCCTTTGGACAGCTCCTACAATGAGCAGTTCTTC | CASAVGGAILTPLDSSYNEQFF
TRBD1 | TRBJ2-7 | - | TRBV7-9 | TGTGCCAGCAGCTTGGTCGCCGGGACAGGGGGCTACGAGCAGTACTTC | CASSLVAGTGGYEQYF
TRBD2 | TRBJ2-7 | medium-sized | TRBV5-1 | TGCGCCAGCAGCTCCGGACTAGCGGGAATGTACGAGCAGTACTTC | CASSSGLAGMYEQYF
TRBD2 | TRBJ2-4 | - | TRBV12-3/TRBV12-4 | TGTGCCAGCAGTATATCTAGCGGGAGAGAGAAAAACATTCAGTACTTC | CASSISSGREKNIQYF
- | TRBJ1-1 | - | TRBV4-2 | TGTGCCAGCAGCCGTTCTGACCAGGGCAATGAAGCTTTCTTT | CASSRSDQGNEAFF
TRBD2 | TRBJ2-1 | few | TRBV5-1 | TGCGCCAGCAGCATTAGGACTAGCGGGACTTACAATGAGCAGTTCTTC | CASSIRTSGTYNEQFF
- | TRBJ2-1 | - | TRBV11-1 | TGTGCCAGCAGCTTTTCCAGGGACCCTCGCTGGCACAATGAGCAGTTCTTC | CASSFSRDPRWHNEQFF
TRBD1 | TRBJ1-2 | few | TRBV7-6 | TGTGCCAGCAGCTTAGGAGCGACAGGGTATGGCTACACCTTC | CASSLGATGYGYTF
- | TRBJ1-5 | few | TRBV15 | TGTGCCACCAGCAGAGATTACCAGGGGAATCAGCCCCAGCATTTT | CATSRDYQGNQPQHF
- | TRBJ2-2 | - | TRBV3-1 | TGTGCCAGCAGCCCACAAGGCCCTAGGGACACCGGGGAGCTGTTTTTT | CASSPQGPRDTGELFF
TRBD2 | TRBJ2-3 | - | TRBV3-1 | TGTGCCAGCAGCGGTAGCGGGAGGACAGATACGCAGTATTTT | CASSGSGRTDTQYF
- | TRBJ2-1 | - | TRBV5-1 | TGCGCCAGCAGCTTGGGGAGGCAAAGCAGGGTCGACAATGAGCAGTTCTTC | CASSLGRQSRVDNEQFF
- | TRBJ1-1 | - | TRBV3-1 | TGTGCCAGCAGCCCGCGACAGTTAGCTGAAGCTTTCTTT | CASSPRQLAEAFF
- | TRBJ2-1 | many | TRBV24-1 | TGTGCCACCAGTGATGACGATTGGTTCAATGAGCAGTTCTTC | CATSDDDWFNEQFF
- | TRBJ1-1 | few | TRBV25-1 | TGTGCCAGCAGTGACAGGGATGTTGAAACTGAAGCTTTCTTT | CASSDRDVETEAFF
- | TRBJ1-1 | - | TRBV5-1 | TGCGCCAGCAGCTTGGGCCCAGCGGGAGAGGGGAACACTGAAGCTTTCTTT | CASSLGPAGEGNTEAFF
- | TRBJ1-1 | - | TRBV5-1 | TGCGCCAGCAGACACGAGGAGGGGGACACTGAAGCTTTCTTT | CASRHEEGDTEAFF
- | TRBJ2-2 | - | TRBV12-3/TRBV12-4 | TGTGCCAGCAGTTTAACGAAGCCCTCGGGTGCCGGGGAGCTGTTTTTT | CASSLTKPSGAGELFF
TRBD1 | TRBJ2-7 | few | TRBV5-5 | TGTGCCAGCAACCTACAGGGGGCAAGGTCCTACGAGCAGTACTTC | CASNLQGARSYEQYF
TRBD1 | TRBJ2-3 | - | TRBV28 | TGTGCCAGCAGCCCCGGACAGGGCCTCTTCACAGATACGCAGTATTTT | CASSPGQGLFTDTQYF
- | TRBJ2-2 | - | TRBV7-3 | TGTGCCAACAGCCCGCAGAGTAGTGCCACCGGGGAGCTGTTTTTT | CANSPQSSATGELFF
TRBD2 | TRBJ2-2 | - | TRBV20-1 | TGCAGTGCTAGATCAATTAGCGGGATCTCCCCCGGGGAGCTGTTTTTT | CSARSISGISPGELFF
TRBD2 | TRBJ2-5 | few | TRBV7-8 | TGTGCCAGCAGCTTTATGACTAGCGGGCCGAGGACCCAGTACTTC | CASSFMTSGPRTQYF
- | TRBJ2-6 | few | TRBV6-5 | TGTGCCAGCAGGCCCACAACAGCACGGTACGGCTCTGGGGCCAACGTCCTGACTTTC | CASRPTTARYGSGANVLTF
TRBD1 | TRBJ1-5 | many | TRBV5-1 | TGCGCCAGCAGCCCGGGGACAGGGGCGTTAGGGTCCCAGCATTTT | CASSPGTGALGSQHF
TRBD1 | TRBJ1-2 | - | TRBV27 | TGTGCCAGCAGTTTAATACAGGGGGCGACCTATGGCTACACCTTT | CASSLIQGATYGYTF
- | TRBJ1-1 | few | TRBV5-1 | TGCGCCAGCAGTGCAACGGGCCAGGGGCCGAACACTGAAGCTTTCTTT | CASSATGQGPNTEAFF
- | TRBJ2-7 | - | TRBV7-9 | TGTGCCAGCAGCCCCCCGTATGGGACCTACGAGCAGTACTTC | CASSPPYGTYEQYF
- | TRBJ2-2 | - | TRBV24-1 | TGTGCCACAAGGGGTCCGGGGGGCAGCACCGGGGAGCTGTTTTTT | CATRGPGGSTGELFF
- | TRBJ2-2 | - | TRBV7-6 | TGTGCCAGCAGCCTACTGGGAGGCACCGGGGAGCTGTTTTTT | CASSLLGGTGELFF
TRBD1 | TRBJ1-2 | - | TRBV7-9 | TGTGCCAGCAGCTTTCGGACAGGGCCCGGCTTTGATGGCTACACCTTC | CASSFRTGPGFDGYTF
- | TRBJ2-7 | - | TRBV11-2 | TGTGCCAGCAGCCACCCCGCGGGACCCTACGAGCAGTACTTC | CASSHPAGPYEQYF
TRBD2 | TRBJ2-1 | - | TRBV30 | TGTGCCTGGAGTGTTCAGGGACTAGCGGTAAACAATGAGCAGTTCTTC | CAWSVQGLAVNNEQFF
- | TRBJ1-1 | few | TRBV7-9 | TGTGCCAGCAGCTTCGACAGCATGAACACTGAAGCTTTCTTT | CASSFDSMNTEAFF
- | TRBJ1-4 | - | TRBV6-5 | TGTGCCAGCAGTTACTCGATGCACACGGCTCGGGGTGAAAAACTGTTTTTT | CASSYSMHTARGEKLFF
TRBD2 | TRBJ2-3 | few | TRBV24-1 | TGTGCCACCAGTGATTATAGCGGGGGTAGGACAGATACGCAGTATTTT | CATSDYSGGRTDTQYF
- | TRBJ1-3 | - | TRBV5-1 | TGCGCCAGCAGCTTGAACACAGCAGGAAACACCATATATTTT | CASSLNTAGNTIYF
TRBD2 | TRBJ2-3 | - | TRBV6-5 | TGTGCCAGCAGTTACCACACTAGCGGAGACACAGATACGCAGTATTTT | CASSYHTSGDTDTQYF
- | TRBJ1-1 | - | TRBV7-9 | TGTGCCAGCAGCGGAGGGGTGAACACTGAAGCTTTCTTT | CASSGGVNTEAFF
- | TRBJ1-1 | - | TRBV7-3 | TGTGCCAGCAGCTGGGACAAGAACACTGAAGCTTTCTTT | CASSWDKNTEAFF
- | TRBJ2-2 | few | TRBV20-1 | TGCAGTGCTAGACAAACGGACAGCCGAGGAATGAACACCGGGGAGCTGTTTTTT | CSARQTDSRGMNTGELFF
- | TRBJ2-1 | many | TRBV30 | TGTGCCTGGAGACTTAGCGTGGATGAGCAGTTCTTC | CAWRLSVDEQFF
- | TRBJ2-7 | - | TRBV24-1 | TGTGCCACCAGTACGAATGGTTATTCCGAGCAGTACTTC | CATSTNGYSEQYF
TRBD1 | TRBJ1-1 | many | TRBV12-3/TRBV12-4 | TGTGCCAGCAGGCGACAGGGGTCGTCGGTCACTGAAGCTTTCTTT | CASRRQGSSVTEAFF
TRBD1 | TRBJ1-2 | - | TRBV20-1 | TGCAGTGCTTTGGACAGGCCTGGCTATGGCTACACCTTC | CSALDRPGYGYTF
- | TRBJ1-2 | - | TRBV29-1 | TGCAGCGTTGACCCAACAGGGTGGACTGGCTACACCTTC | CSVDPTGWTGYTF